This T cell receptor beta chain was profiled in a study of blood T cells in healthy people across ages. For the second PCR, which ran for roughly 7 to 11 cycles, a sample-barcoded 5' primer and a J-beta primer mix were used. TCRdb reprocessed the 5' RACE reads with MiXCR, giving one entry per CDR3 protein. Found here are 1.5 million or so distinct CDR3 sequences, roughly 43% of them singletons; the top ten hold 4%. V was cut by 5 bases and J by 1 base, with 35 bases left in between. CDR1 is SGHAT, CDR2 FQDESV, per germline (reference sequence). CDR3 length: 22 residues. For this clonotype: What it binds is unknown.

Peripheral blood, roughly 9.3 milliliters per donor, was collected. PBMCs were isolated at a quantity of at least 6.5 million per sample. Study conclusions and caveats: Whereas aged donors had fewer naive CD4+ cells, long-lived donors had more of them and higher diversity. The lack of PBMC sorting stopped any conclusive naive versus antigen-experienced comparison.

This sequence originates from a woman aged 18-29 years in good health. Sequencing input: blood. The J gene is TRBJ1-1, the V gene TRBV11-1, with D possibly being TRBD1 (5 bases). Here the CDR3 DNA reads TGTGCCAGCAGCCCCCCCGGCAGGACATTCTCAGATGCCCGGCAAAGGAACACTGAAGCTTTCTTT. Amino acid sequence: CASSPPGRTFSDARQRNTEAFF.